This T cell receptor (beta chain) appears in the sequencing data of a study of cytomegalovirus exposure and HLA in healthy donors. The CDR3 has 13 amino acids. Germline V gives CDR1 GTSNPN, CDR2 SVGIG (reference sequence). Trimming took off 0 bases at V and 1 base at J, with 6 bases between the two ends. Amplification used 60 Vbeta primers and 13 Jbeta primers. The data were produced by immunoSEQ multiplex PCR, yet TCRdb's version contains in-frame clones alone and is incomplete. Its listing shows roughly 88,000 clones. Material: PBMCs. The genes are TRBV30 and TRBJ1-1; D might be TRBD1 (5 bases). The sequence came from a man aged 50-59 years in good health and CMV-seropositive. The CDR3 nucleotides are TGTGCCTGGAGTGTAAGGGGGAACACTGAAGCTTTCTTT. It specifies CAWSVRGNTEAFF.